This record covers a single T cell receptor (beta chain). The sample belongs to a study of blood T cell repertoires in COVID-19. Data came from immunoSEQ multiplex PCR; TCRdb stores just in-frame clones and leaves some out. The table shows roughly 200,000 clones, with under 90% occurring only once. The CDR3 runs to 16 residues. Trimming took off 3 bases at V and 6 bases at J, with 17 bases between the two ends. Per the germline V gene, CDR1 is SEHNR and CDR2 is FQNEAQ (reference sequence). Participants reported their clinical history, and cohort assignment relied on those reports. The V call is TRBV7-9, the J call TRBJ2-2; D uncertain. This clonotype originated in a woman aged 50 to 60 who had been exposed to COVID-19. The sequencing input was PBMCs or T cells enriched from blood (not recorded which). CDR3 in amino acids: CASSFGDPSSSGELFF. The CDR3 DNA reads as TGTGCCAGCAGCTTTGGTGATCCTTCGAGTTCCGGGGAGCTGTTTTTT.